This TCR beta chain emerged from a study of T cell responses to AZD1222 COVID-19 vaccine. This CDR3 has 15 residues. CDR1 is LGHDT, CDR2 YNNKEL, per germline (reference sequence). Deletions cut 5 bases from V and 2 bases from J, with 13 bases between. Assay used: immunoSEQ multiplex PCR; TCRdb lists only in-frame clones, some missing. The sample carries 94,000 or so clones, about 90% recorded once. The source was peripheral blood, collected on day 0 of AZD1222 vaccination. The origin of this receptor is an adult in good health. V is TRBV3-1 (or the pseudogene TRBV3-2) and J is TRBJ1-3; maybe TRBD1 (6 bases). CDR3: CASSLQGTPGNTIYF. In nucleotides, the CDR3 is TGTGCCAGCAGCTTACAGGGTACTCCTGGAAACACCATATATTTT.